One TCR beta chain is described in this entry. The antigen remains unidentified. The data are from a study of cytomegalovirus exposure and HLA in healthy donors. The primer mix had 60 Vbeta and 13 Jbeta primers. This table comes from immunoSEQ multiplex PCR, and its TCRdb copy is limited to in-frame clones, with some not included. Seen here are roughly 130,000 clones, over 60% observed once, and the top ten hold 0.95% to 1.1%. Findings of the study overall: A later analysis reportedly identified an Asian-associated ancestry cluster as carrying fewer N-insertions than the approximately 670-donor mean. Later, an analysis showed that TCR beta chains associated with HLA were more clonally expanded than others that were equally common. It was likely that a cluster of highly shared sequence variants was a sequencing artifact.

This CDR3 is 16 amino acids long. Trimming shortened V by 2 bases and J by 1 base, and 14 bases separated the two germline ends. Germline CDR1 reads MNHNS; CDR2 reads SASEGT. This receptor was taken from a human donor in good health. The sequenced material came from PBMCs. V usage is TRBV6-1 and J usage is TRBJ1-1; TRBD1 might be the D (6 bases). CDR3 residues: CASSETIRTANTEAFF. The CDR3 DNA is TGTGCCAGCAGTGAAACTATAAGGACAGCGAACACTGAAGCTTTCTTT.